This T cell receptor (beta chain) was obtained from a study of Tregs in tolerant kidney transplant recipients. Study as a whole: Mixed chimerism was transient after nonmyeloablative marrow transplants from related graft donors. Overall study results and limits: Activated donor B cell expansion appeared to reveal the most relevant donor-specific TCRbeta repertoire.

Clones were read by immunoSEQ multiplex PCR, and TCRdb kept only the in-frame ones, dropping some. Here the sample spans about 77,000 clones, more than 95% being singletons. Note on this clone: Its antigen is currently unknown.

The length of the CDR3 is 15 residues. Trimming removed 0 bases from V and 6 bases from J; junction bases left unmatched: 7. Germline CDR1 and CDR2: SGHRS and YFSETQ. V and J are TRBV5-1 and TRBJ1-2; 8 nucleotides match TRBD1. The sequence was obtained from a human donor who received a combined kidney and bone marrow transplant. Specimen: CD4+ T cells from blood, collected before the transplant. CDR3: CASSLGTDRGNGYTF. The CDR3 DNA follows: TGCGCCAGCAGCTTGGGAACAGACAGGGGTAATGGCTACACCTTC.